One sample yielded the 14 T cell receptor beta chains listed below, sequenced in a study of glioma-infiltrating T cells after dendritic cell vaccination (dated by TCRdb to 2016 to 2017). The label giving this sample's time point can be read as: after dendritic cell vaccination, including at tumor progression/relapse. The protocol used for the library was the immunoSEQ multiplex PCR assay. TCRdb obtained this table from immuneACCESS and retained in-frame rearrangements with V and J assigned. These tables miss some clones; where compared with another copy, unresolved V genes account for less than half of the shortfall, and the remainder is unexplained. The sample data list about 91,000 clones, and about 81% of these were observed just once. The ten biggest clones cover roughly 2.1% of the sample. Source: blood, taken after dendritic cell vaccination. The receptors come from a human donor with glioblastoma.

The chain couples TRBV11-3 to TRBJ2-5; TRBD1 aligns across 7 bases. This CDR3 comprises 14 residues. Germline V gives CDR1 SGHNT, CDR2 YENEEA. J lost 2 bases, V lost 5 bases, and 5 bases had no gene match. The CDR3 region has the DNA TGTGCCAGCAGCCCCCGGGACAGACAAGAGACCCAGTACTTC. Translated: CASSPRDRQETQYF. The variable domain in full, with the rest retrieved from reference TRBV11-3 and TRBJ2-5, is EAGVVQSPRYKIIEKKQPVAFWCNPISGHNTLYWYLQNLGQGPELLIRYENEEAVDDSQLPKDRFSAERLKGVDSTLKIQPAELGDSAVYLCASSPRDRQETQYFGPGTRLLVL.

This chain connects TRBV5-1 to TRBJ1-6; D call uncertain. Germline V gene lookup returns CDR1 SGHRS and CDR2 YFSETQ. The CDR3 contains 14 residues. The germline V and J ends were trimmed by 3 bases and 10 bases, with 14 bases remaining between them. CDR3 residues: CASSSATAGSPLHF. As DNA, the CDR3 is TGCGCCAGCAGCTCGGCTACAGCGGGATCACCCCTCCACTTT. Complete variable domain (other parts from reference TRBV5-1 and TRBJ1-6): KAGVTQTPRYLIKTRGQQVTLSCSPISGHRSVSWYQQTPGQGLQFLFEYFSETQRNKGNFPGRFSGRQFSNSRSEMNVSTLELGDSALYLCASSSATAGSPLHFGNGTRLTVT.

This clone showed up many times. The chain carries TRBV28 and TRBJ1-4; TRBD1 might be the D (5 bases). This CDR3 is 14 amino acids long. Trimming cost V 5 bases and J 8 bases, with 15 bases left between them. CDR1 is MDHEN and CDR2 is SYDVKM in the germline V gene. CDR3 residues: CASSLTGGGEKLFF. The CDR3 nucleotides are TGTGCCAGCAGTCTCACAGGTGGTGGCGAAAAACTGTTTTTT.

The chain recombines TRBV11-3 with TRBJ2-5, with no clear D. The germline gives CDR1 SGHNT, CDR2 YENEEA. CDR3 length: 13 residues. V gave up 7 bases and J gave up 1 base, with 10 bases separating them. The DNA of the CDR3 is TGTGCCAGCAACACCCACCCCCAAGAGACCCAGTACTTC. Protein product: CASNTHPQETQYF.

The rearrangement joins TRBV25-1 to TRBJ1-5; D is possibly TRBD1 (5 bases). Germline CDR1 is MGHDK and CDR2 is SYGVNS. The CDR3 is made up of 18 amino acids. The V end was cut by 3 bases, the J end by 0 bases, with 18 bases between. The CDR3 sequence is CASSDSQGSTYSNQPQHF. In DNA form, the CDR3 reads TGTGCCAGCAGTGATTCCCAGGGATCCACTTATAGCAATCAGCCCCAGCATTTT.

The J gene is TRBJ1-1, the V gene TRBV2; unclear D gene. The CDR3 spans 13 residues. V lost 7 bases and J lost 0, with 9 bases in between. Germline CDR1 is SNHLY and CDR2 is FYNNEI. CDR3 DNA sequence: TGTGCCAGCAAACGGGAGTTGAACACTGAAGCTTTCTTT. Translation gives CASKRELNTEAFF.

The CDR3 sequence: CASSVGSVNYGYTF. In DNA form, the CDR3 reads TGTGCCAGCAGTGTTGGTAGCGTCAACTATGGCTACACCTTC. The chain carries TRBV2 and TRBJ1-2, with D unclear. This CDR3 has 14 amino acids. Looked up from germline, CDR1 is SNHLY and CDR2 is FYNNEI. V lost 4 bases and J lost 2, with 11 bases in between.

The chain uses TRBV11-2 and TRBJ2-1; 11 positions match TRBD2. Germline V gene sequence: CDR1 SGHAT, CDR2 FQNNGV. The CDR3 spans 15 residues. V lost 5 bases and J lost 6; bases outside the gene matches: 6. Written as DNA, the CDR3 is TGTGCCAGCAGCATTAGCGGGGGGGCGTCCAATGAGCAGTTCTTC. Its translation: CASSISGGASNEQFF.

The rearrangement uses TRBV7-2 and TRBJ1-2; 7 bases line up with TRBD1. CDR1 SGHTA and CDR2 FQGNSA come from the germline V gene. With V trimmed by 2 bases and J by 12 bases, 9 bases remained unmatched. This CDR3 region has 13 residues. In DNA, the CDR3 is TGTGCCAGCAGCTTATCGCCCGGGACAGCAAACACCTTC. This translates into CASSLSPGTANTF.

The genes are TRBV5-1 and TRBJ2-1; 12 positions agree with TRBD2. Looked up from germline, CDR1 is SGHRS and CDR2 is YFSETQ. J gave up 9 bases and V 0 bases, and 4 bases lay outside the gene matches. The CDR3 loop spans 15 amino acids. In DNA form, the CDR3 reads TGCGCCAGCAGCTTGGCTAGCGGGAGGGCCGGTGAGCAGTTCTTC. It translates to CASSLASGRAGEQFF.

This chain links TRBV7-9 with TRBJ2-7, with D unclear. The length of the CDR3 is 15 residues. The V and J ends lost 5 bases and 3 bases respectively, with 17 bases between them. Germline V gene data show CDR1 as SEHNR and CDR2 as FQNEAQ (reference sequence). CDR3 in amino acids: CASSPVRGGFYEQYF. DNA of the CDR3: TGTGCCAGCAGCCCAGTTCGTGGTGGTTTCTACGAGCAGTACTTC.

The genes are TRBV5-4 and TRBJ2-3; TRBD1 is a possible D gene (5 bases). The CDR3 sequence is 15 residues long. From germline, CDR1 is SGHNT and CDR2 YYREEE (reference sequence). V was clipped by 0 bases and J by 2 bases, with 10 bases between them. CDR3 residues: CASSLDRINTDTQYF. CDR3 coding DNA: TGTGCCAGCAGCTTGGACAGGATTAACACAGATACGCAGTATTTT. The variable domain in full, with the rest retrieved from reference TRBV5-4 and TRBJ2-3, is ETGVTQSPTHLIKTRGQQVTLRCSSQSGHNTVSWYQQALGQGPQFIFQYYREEENGRGNFPPRFSGLQFPNYSSELNVNALELDDSALYLCASSLDRINTDTQYFGPGTRLTVL.

V gene TRBV5-1 combines with J gene TRBJ1-6; D uncertain. Per germline, CDR1 SGHRS and CDR2 YFSETQ. The ends were cut back, 4 bases at V and 0 bases at J, with 14 bases in the middle. This CDR3 region has 17 residues. CDR3 protein: CASSAGLGSSYNSPLHF. The CDR3 DNA is TGCGCCAGCAGCGCCGGACTGGGGAGCTCCTATAATTCACCCCTCCACTTT. The complete variable domain, with remaining parts taken from reference TRBV5-1 and TRBJ1-6, reads KAGVTQTPRYLIKTRGQQVTLSCSPISGHRSVSWYQQTPGQGLQFLFEYFSETQRNKGNFPGRFSGRQFSNSRSEMNVSTLELGDSALYLCASSAGLGSSYNSPLHFGNGTRLTVT.

A word on this clone: The sample carries other DNA sequences with the same CDR3. This rearrangement joins TRBV5-1 to TRBJ2-5; TRBD2 is a possible D gene (6 bases). Per the germline V gene, CDR1 is SGHRS and CDR2 is YFSETQ. This CDR3 is built from 13 residues. Trimming took 2 bases from V and 5 from J, leaving 10 bases between them. Written as DNA, the CDR3 is TGCGCCAGCAGCTTCGGGGGTTCGGAGACCCAGTACTTC. This encodes CASSFGGSETQYF.